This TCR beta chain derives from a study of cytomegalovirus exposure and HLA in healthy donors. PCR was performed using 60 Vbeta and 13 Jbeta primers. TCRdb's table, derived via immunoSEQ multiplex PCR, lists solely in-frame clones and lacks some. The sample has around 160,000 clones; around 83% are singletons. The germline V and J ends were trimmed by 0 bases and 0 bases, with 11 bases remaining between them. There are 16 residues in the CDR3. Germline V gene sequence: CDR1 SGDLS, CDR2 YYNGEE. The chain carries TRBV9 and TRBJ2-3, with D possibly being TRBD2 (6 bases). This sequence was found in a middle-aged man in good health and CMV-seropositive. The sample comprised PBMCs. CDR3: CASSVAAGASTDTQYF. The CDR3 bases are TGTGCCAGCAGCGTAGCAGCGGGCGCTAGCACAGATACGCAGTATTTT.